Presented here are 19 T cell receptor beta chains from one specimen sequenced in a study of CD8 T cells in ankylosing spondylitis. TCRdb reanalysed the 5' RACE reads using MiXCR and keeps one entry per CDR3 protein. This table holds about 150,000 distinct CDR3 sequences, approximately 7.4% found once. Sequenced: blood, either unsorted or a sorted T cell fraction (not recorded which). These TCRs come from a female donor with ankylosing spondylitis or in good health (not recorded which).

This clonotype was seen repeatedly, ten times or more. The junction departs from germline at one end; a sequencing error may be responsible. V usage is TRBV4-1 and J usage is TRBJ1-2; D gene ambiguous. The CDR3 covers 12 residues. Germline CDR1 is MGHRA and CDR2 is YSYEKL. The CDR3 sequence is CASSQLLLAPLF. CDR3 coding DNA: TGCGCCAGCAGCCAACTACTACTGGCCCCGCTCTTC.

Ten or more counts support this clonotype. The chain couples TRBV12-3 or TRBV12-4 to TRBJ1-5; D gene uncertain. This CDR3 has 13 residues. V was trimmed by 4 bases and J by 11 bases, leaving 15 bases between them. The CDR3: CASSSSIPDSQHF. CDR3 DNA sequence: TGTGCCAGCAGTTCGTCTATTCCCGATTCCCAGCATTTT.

Details on this clonotype: A much larger clone sits a single nucleotide away, making a read error possible. The gene calls are TRBV7-9 and TRBJ2-7; no clear D gene. The CDR3 is 12 residues long. The germline CDR1 and CDR2 sequences are SEHNR and FQNEAQ (reference sequence). The CDR3 reads CPSSRPPYEQYF. CDR3 nucleotide sequence: TGTCCCAGCAGCCGACCGCCCTACGAGCAGTACTTC.

The rearrangement links TRBV10-3 to TRBJ2-2, with D maybe TRBD1 (5 bases). The CDR3 contains 16 residues. Trimming stripped 0 bases from V and 1 base from J, with 9 bases between. The V gene's germline CDR1 is ENHRY and CDR2 SYGVKD. This chain's CDR3 is CAISESRQLNTGELFF. CDR3 coding DNA: TGTGCCATCAGTGAGTCGAGACAGCTGAACACCGGGGAGCTGTTTTTT.

This clonotype was detected many times. The rearrangement links TRBV5-1 to TRBJ2-3; D is uncertain. In germline, CDR1 is SGHRS, CDR2 YFSETQ. With 2 bases removed from V and 3 bases from J, the gap between germline ends came to 7 bases. CDR3 length equals 13 residues. In DNA, the CDR3 is TGCGCCAGCAGCTTAATCGGAACAGATACGCAGTATTTT. It is translated as CASSLIGTDTQYF.

This clonotype was seen at least ten times. The gene calls are TRBV12-3 or TRBV12-4 and TRBJ2-5; no clear D gene. The CDR3 runs to 12 residues. V lost 1 base and J 4 bases, leaving 4 bases between the germline ends. The CDR3 here is CASSLGAETQYF. CDR3 sequence (DNA): TGTGCCAGCAGTTTAGGGGCAGAGACCCAGTACTTC.

The CDR3 loop reads CASSFYRGKGSPLHF. CDR3 DNA sequence: TGTGCCAGCAGCTTCTACAGGGGAAAAGGTTCACCCCTCCACTTT. The gene calls are TRBV7-2 and TRBJ1-6, with TRBD1 identical over 7 bases. Germline CDR1 and CDR2: SGHTA and FQGNSA. The junction had 8 bases not matched to a gene; V was cut back by 3 bases and J by 9 bases. CDR3 length: 15 amino acids. Looking up the rest from reference TRBV7-2 and TRBJ1-6 gives the full variable domain: GAGVSQSPSNKVTEKGKDVELRCDPISGHTALYWYRQSLGQGLEFLIYFQGNSAPDKSGLPSDRFSAERTGGSVSTLTIQRTQQEDSAVYLCASSFYRGKGSPLHFGNGTRLTVT.

This clonotype occurred many times. The J gene is TRBJ2-3, the V gene TRBV5-1; tentative D call: TRBD1 (6 bases). V lost 5 bases and J lost 2, with 12 bases in between. This CDR3 spans 14 amino acids. Germline V gives CDR1 SGHRS, CDR2 YFSETQ. In nucleotides, the CDR3 is TGCGCCAGCAGAGAATCAGGGGCCACAGATACGCAGTATTTT. Protein sequence: CASRESGATDTQYF.

This clonotype was seen at least ten times. The V call is TRBV7-3, the J call TRBJ2-1; 11 bases match TRBD2. J gave up 9 bases and V 4 bases, and 5 bases lay outside the gene matches. The CDR3 is 14 amino acids. Germline-derived CDR1 and CDR2 are SGHTA and FQGTGA. CDR3 bases: TGTGCCAGCAGCTATAGCGGGGGGGCAGGTGAGCAGTTCTTC. It specifies CASSYSGGAGEQFF. Using reference TRBV7-3 and TRBJ2-1 for the parts outside the CDR3, the full variable domain is GAGVSQTPSNKVTEKGKYVELRCDPISGHTALYWYRQSLGQGPEFLIYFQGTGAADDSGLPNDRFFAVRPEGSVSTLKIQRTERGDSAVYLCASSYSGGAGEQFFGPGTRLTVL.

The rearrangement links TRBV20-1 to TRBJ1-1; no clear D gene. Trimming stripped 1 base from V and 2 bases from J, with 14 bases between. CDR3 length: 15 amino acids. The germline V gene has CDR1 DFQATT and CDR2 SNEGSKA (reference sequence). The CDR3, as DNA: TGCAGTGCTAGAGTGGCCGGACCTCTAAACACTGAAGCTTTCTTT. Translated: CSARVAGPLNTEAFF.

There are many counts of this clonotype. This chain links TRBV27 with TRBJ2-7; 9 nucleotides align to TRBD1. V shed 6 bases and J 4 bases; nucleotides not matched to a gene: 7. This CDR3 has 14 amino acids. Looked up from germline, CDR1 is MNHEY and CDR2 is SMNVEV (reference sequence). CDR3 in amino acids: CASSTFDRGYEQYF. The CDR3 region has the DNA TGTGCCAGCAGCACATTCGACAGGGGGTACGAGCAGTACTTC.

This clonotype was counted ten times or more. The rearrangement links TRBV11-2 to TRBJ1-2, with 8 bases fitting TRBD1. Trimming at V came to 5 bases and at J to 4 bases, leaving 3 bases not matched to a gene. CDR3 length: 13 amino acids. The germline CDR1 and CDR2 sequences are SGHAT and FQNNGV. CDR3: CASSPGTGYGYTF. CDR3 nucleotides: TGTGCCAGCAGCCCGGGGACAGGCTATGGCTACACCTTC.

The table lists this clonotype with many counts. The V call is TRBV6-5, the J call TRBJ1-2; the D gene is possibly TRBD1 (6 bases). The V end was cut by 6 bases, the J end by 7 bases, with 12 bases between. CDR1 is MNHEY and CDR2 is SVGAGI in the germline V gene. The CDR3 is 12 amino acids. CDR3 sequence: CASSLTGFGYTF. In nucleotides, the CDR3 is TGTGCCAGCAGCTTAACAGGGTTTGGCTACACCTTC.

The genes are TRBV15 and TRBJ2-6; possible D gene TRBD1, 6 bases. The CDR3 runs to 16 residues. The V and J ends lost 3 bases and 2 bases respectively, with 11 bases between them. Germline V gene sequence: CDR1 LNHNV, CDR2 YYDKDF (reference sequence). The CDR3 protein is CATSSEQGTGANVLTF. DNA for the CDR3: TGTGCCACCAGCAGTGAACAGGGAACTGGGGCCAACGTCCTGACTTTC.

This clonotype has a count of ten or more. V and J are TRBV5-5 and TRBJ1-1, with D perhaps TRBD1 (5 bases). The germline gives CDR1 SGHKS, CDR2 YYEKEE (reference sequence). This CDR3 spans 14 amino acids. Trimming pared 1 base from V and 5 bases from J, leaving 12 bases between. CDR3 amino acids: CASSLRGEWTEAFF. The DNA of the CDR3 is TGTGCCAGCAGCTTGCGGGGGGAGTGGACTGAAGCTTTCTTT.

There are a few counts of this clonotype. V usage is TRBV12-3 or TRBV12-4 and J usage is TRBJ1-6; TRBD1 matches 7 bases. This CDR3 has 18 residues. With V trimmed by 5 bases and J by 0 bases, 10 bases remained unmatched. Here the CDR3 reads CASSHPKQGSSYNSPLHF. The CDR3 DNA follows: TGTGCCAGCAGTCACCCTAAACAGGGGAGCTCCTATAATTCACCCCTCCACTTT.

In its sample, this clonotype was seen many times. The chain recombines TRBV20-1 with TRBJ2-7, with D possibly TRBD2 on 6 matching bases. The V and J ends lost 3 bases and 1 base respectively, with 16 bases between them. CDR1 DFQATT and CDR2 SNEGSKA come from the germline V gene (reference sequence). This CDR3 contains 15 residues. The CDR3 coding sequence is TGCAGTGCTAGGGTGGGGACTCAGCCTTCCTACGAGCAGTACTTC. It specifies CSARVGTQPSYEQYF.

This clonotype was found many times. J is TRBJ1-5 and V is TRBV27; D is undetermined. Trimming removed 5 bases from V and 5 bases from J, with 19 bases in between. Germline V gene data show CDR1 as MNHEY and CDR2 as SMNVEV (reference sequence). CDR3 length: 16 residues. DNA of the CDR3: TGTGCCAGCAGTAGCCGGGCCAACCCTGGGTATCAGCCCCAGCATTTT. Protein sequence: CASSSRANPGYQPQHF.

This clonotype was counted a few times. V and J are TRBV7-2 and TRBJ2-1; D gene unclear. V gave up 4 bases and J gave up 8 bases, with 12 bases separating them. CDR1 SGHTA and CDR2 FQGNSA come from the germline V gene. This CDR3 region has 13 residues. CDR3 nucleotides: TGTGCCAGCAGCTCCCATGAGTACCATGAGCAGTTCTTC. Protein: CASSSHEYHEQFF.